The TCR beta chain under discussion was sequenced for a study of CDR3 diversity in severe acne. V was pared by 3 bases and J by 4 bases, with 9 bases of the junction left unmatched. This CDR3 is built from 18 residues. Germline V gene sequence: CDR1 LGHNA, CDR2 YNFKEQ. MiXCR, applied by TCRdb to the PCR reads, yields one record per CDR3 protein. This sample has about 85,000 distinct CDR3 sequences, with roughly half found just once. The TCR was taken from a male donor in good health, serving as a control. The chain joins TRBV4-2 to TRBJ2-7, with TRBD2 matching over 16 bases. Sequenced: blood. This CDR3 reads CASSHDRPGLAGGYEQYF. The CDR3 DNA follows: TGTGCCAGCAGCCATGATCGGCCGGGACTAGCGGGAGGGTACGAGCAGTACTTC.